This TCR beta chain was identified in a study of blood T cell repertoires in COVID-19. Study context: PBMCs, B-cell-depleted T cells, or T cells provided the cDNA or gDNA that made up the material.

The CDR3 has 11 residues. V gave up 6 bases and J gave up 14 bases, with 15 bases separating them. Per the germline V gene, CDR1 is MNHEY and CDR2 is SVGAGI. Clones were read by immunoSEQ multiplex PCR, and TCRdb kept only the in-frame ones, dropping some. The sample contains 47,000 or so clones, around 82% of which appear only once. The rearrangement uses TRBV6-5 and TRBJ2-3; D is unresolved. The origin of this receptor is an older woman with acute or convalescent COVID-19. The sequenced material came from peripheral blood. CDR3 sequence (DNA): TGTGCCAGCAGAGAGCGAACCGAGTGGTATTTT. Translation gives CASRERTEWYF.